One and the same sample provided the 12 T cell receptor beta chains below, sequenced in a study of radiotherapy plus CTLA-4 blockade in lung cancer (dated by TCRdb to about 2018). Library construction relied on the immunoSEQ multiplex PCR assay. This is the immuneACCESS table as TCRdb keeps it, with only in-frame sequences that have V and J called. A part of the clones is gone; compared with another copy, unresolved V genes explain less than half, and the rest is unexplained. Present in this sample are roughly 45,000 clones, around 63% of which were seen just once. The ten largest clones represent under 20% of the sample. Material: peripheral blood, obtained from a patient treated with radiotherapy plus ipilimumab. These receptors originate from a human donor with non-small cell lung cancer who had a partial response to radiotherapy plus ipilimumab.

The chain combines TRBV19 with TRBJ2-1, with TRBD2 as a possible D gene (6 bases). Trimming shortened V by 6 bases and J by 8 bases, and 11 bases separated the two germline ends. Germline assignment: CDR1 LNHDA and CDR2 SQIVND (reference sequence). This CDR3 spans 12 amino acids. The CDR3 sequence: CASRWRDHEQFF. The DNA of the CDR3 is TGTGCCAGTAGGTGGCGGGATCATGAGCAGTTCTTC.

The chain employs TRBV30 and TRBJ1-2; possibly TRBD1 for D (6 bases). Germline V lookup: CDR1 GTSNPN, CDR2 SVGIG (reference sequence). The CDR3 contains 15 residues. V gave up 1 base and J gave up 0 bases, with 12 bases separating them. The DNA for the CDR3 is TGTGCCTGGAGTGCAACAGGGAGTGCTAACTATGGCTACACCTTC. It specifies CAWSATGSANYGYTF.

This rearrangement joins TRBV25-1 to TRBJ1-6; 7 bases fit TRBD1. The CDR3 sequence is 13 residues long. The germline CDR1 and CDR2 sequences are MGHDK and SYGVNS. Germline trimming cut 4 bases from V and 8 bases from J; bases unmatched to any gene: 2. CDR3 amino acids: CASSATGDSPLHF. DNA of the CDR3: TGTGCCAGCAGTGCCACAGGGGATTCACCCCTCCACTTT.

V and J are TRBV7-2 and TRBJ2-1, with D uncertain. V was pared by 2 bases and J by 1 base, with 3 bases between. This CDR3 region has 13 residues. CDR1 and CDR2 (germline): SGHTA, FQGNSA. Written as DNA, the CDR3 is TGTGCCAGCAGCTTAACTTCCTACAATGAGCAGTTCTTC. It yields the protein CASSLTSYNEQFF.

V is TRBV15 and J is TRBJ2-1; 13 positions match TRBD2. This CDR3 has 15 residues. J gave up 4 bases and V 3 bases, and 0 bases lay outside the gene matches. Germline CDR1 is LNHNV and CDR2 is YYDKDF (reference sequence). DNA of the CDR3: TGTGCCACCAGCAGGGGACTAGCGGGGTACAATGAGCAGTTCTTC. It is translated as CATSRGLAGYNEQFF. Based on the CDR3 plus reference TRBV15 and TRBJ2-1, the full variable domain is DAMVIQNPRYQVTQFGKPVTLSCSQTLNHNVMYWYQQKSSQAPKLLFHYYDKDFNNEADTPDNFQSRRPNTSFCFLDIRSPGLGDTAMYLCATSRGLAGYNEQFFGPGTRLTVL.

Comments on this clone: One junction end does not reproduce the germline sequence, and a read error may be involved. The chain recombines TRBV7-9 with TRBJ2-3, with D possibly matching TRBD2 (7 bases). Germline V gene data show CDR1 as SEHNR and CDR2 as FQNEAQ (reference sequence). This CDR3 comprises 13 residues. The CDR3 region has the DNA TGTGCCAGCGGGGGCGGGGGCACAGGTACGCAGTATTTT. Translation gives CASGGGGTGTQYF.

This clone was observed a single time. V and J are TRBV6-1 and TRBJ2-7, with 9 bases fitting TRBD2. The CDR3 is made up of 15 amino acids. Germline CDR1 MNHNS, CDR2 SASEGT. The V and J ends lost 1 base and 1 base, in that order; junction bases with no gene match: 2. The CDR3 DNA is TGTGCCAGCAGTGAAGAGCGGGGGGCATCCTACGAGCAGTACTTC. The encoded protein is CASSEERGASYEQYF.

DNA of the CDR3: TGTGCCAGCAGTTTTTATGTAGGGGATGGCTACACCTTC. As protein: CASSFYVGDGYTF. The chain has TRBV27 and TRBJ1-2, with D possibly being TRBD1 (5 bases). V dropped 3 bases and J dropped 6 bases, with 11 bases sitting between them. Germline V gene lookup returns CDR1 MNHEY and CDR2 SMNVEV (reference sequence). This CDR3 spans 13 amino acids.

This clone was recorded a few times. Germline and junction disagree at one end, which may indicate a read error. The rearrangement uses TRBV5-1 and TRBJ2-7, with 12 bases that match TRBD2. This CDR3 is built from 15 residues. Germline assignment: CDR1 SGHRS and CDR2 YFSETQ. In DNA form, the CDR3 reads TGTGCCAGCAGCACAGGACTAGCGGGGTTCTACGAGCAGTACTTC. It translates to CASSTGLAGFYEQYF. Full variable domain (rest looked up from reference TRBV5-1 and TRBJ2-7): KAGVTQTPRYLIKTRGQQVTLSCSPISGHRSVSWYQQTPGQGLQFLFEYFSETQRNKGNFPGRFSGRQFSNSRSEMNVSTLELGDSALYLCASSTGLAGFYEQYFGPGTRLTVT.

This clone has only one observation. V and J are TRBV28 and TRBJ2-2, with D tentatively TRBD1 (5 bases). Germline assignment: CDR1 MDHEN and CDR2 SYDVKM. CDR3 length: 15 amino acids. Trimming stripped 7 bases from V and 1 base from J, with 13 bases between. In nucleotides, the CDR3 is TGTGCCAGCATTGATGGGGCTCTGAACACCGGGGAGCTGTTTTTT. Translated: CASIDGALNTGELFF.

The chain couples TRBV11-2 to TRBJ2-5, with TRBD2 matching 7 bases. Germline V gene data show CDR1 as SGHAT and CDR2 as FQNNGV. CDR3 length: 14 residues. Losses at the gene ends were 3 bases for V and 5 bases for J; bases not matched to a gene: 6. Here the CDR3 reads CASSFPGLPETQYF. The CDR3 region has the DNA TGTGCCAGCAGCTTTCCGGGACTACCGGAGACCCAGTACTTC.

Only one count was recorded for this clone. The chain carries TRBV5-4 and TRBJ1-1, with no clear D. The CDR3 spans 14 residues. The germline V and J ends were trimmed by 6 bases and 1 base, with 13 bases remaining between them. The germline gives CDR1 SGHNT, CDR2 YYREEE (reference sequence). CDR3 in DNA: TGTGCCAGCACCTTCTTCCCAGAGAACACTGAAGCTTTCTTT. This sequence encodes CASTFFPENTEAFF.